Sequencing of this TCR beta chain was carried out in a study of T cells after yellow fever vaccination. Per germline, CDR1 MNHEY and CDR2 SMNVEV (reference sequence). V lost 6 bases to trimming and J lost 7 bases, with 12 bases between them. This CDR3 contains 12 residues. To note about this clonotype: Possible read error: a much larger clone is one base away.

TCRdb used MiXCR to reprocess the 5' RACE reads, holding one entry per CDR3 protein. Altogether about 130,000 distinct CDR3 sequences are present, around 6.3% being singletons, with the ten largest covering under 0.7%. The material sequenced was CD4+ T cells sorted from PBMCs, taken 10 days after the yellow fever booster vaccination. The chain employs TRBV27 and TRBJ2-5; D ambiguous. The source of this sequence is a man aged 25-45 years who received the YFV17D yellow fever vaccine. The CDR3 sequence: CASSQAKGTQYF. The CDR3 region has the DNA TGTGCCAGCAGCCAAGCCAAGGGGACCCAGTACTTC.